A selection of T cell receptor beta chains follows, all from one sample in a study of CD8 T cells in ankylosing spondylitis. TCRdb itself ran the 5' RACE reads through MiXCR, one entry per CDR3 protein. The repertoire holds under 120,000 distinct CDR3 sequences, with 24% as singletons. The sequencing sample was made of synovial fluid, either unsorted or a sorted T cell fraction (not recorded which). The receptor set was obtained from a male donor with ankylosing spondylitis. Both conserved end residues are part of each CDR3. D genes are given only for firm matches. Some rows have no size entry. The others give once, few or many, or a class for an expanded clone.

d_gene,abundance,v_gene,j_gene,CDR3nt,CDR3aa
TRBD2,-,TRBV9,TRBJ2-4,TGTGCCAGCAGCGCGACTAGCGGGGAGGACTCAAACATTCAGTACTTC,CASSATSGEDSNIQYF
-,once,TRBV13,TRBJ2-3,TGTGCCAGCAGCTTTACTGGGGGCGCTAGAGATACGCAGTATTTT,CASSFTGGARDTQYF
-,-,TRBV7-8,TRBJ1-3,TGTGCCAGCAGCTTCGGGGGACTTGGTGGAAACACCATATATTTT,CASSFGGLGGNTIYF
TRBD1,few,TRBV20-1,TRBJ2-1,TGCAGTGTTGAGGGACAGGTTGAGTCCTACAATGAGCAGTTCTTC,CSVEGQVESYNEQFF
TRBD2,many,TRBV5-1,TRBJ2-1,TGCGCCAGCAGCTTCGGGGGGACTAGCGGGAGGATTGAGCAGTTCTTC,CASSFGGTSGRIEQFF
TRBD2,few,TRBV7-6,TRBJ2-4,TGTGCCAGCAGCTTAGAGCAGGGACTAGCGGGAGGGAAAAACATTCAGTACTTC,CASSLEQGLAGGKNIQYF
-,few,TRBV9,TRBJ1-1,TGTGCCAGCAGCGTAGCGACAGAAGACCCGGCTTTCTTT,CASSVATEDPAFF
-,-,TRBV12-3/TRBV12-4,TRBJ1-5,TGTGCCAGCAGTCCGGGGACGGTTAGCAATCAGCCCCAGCATTTT,CASSPGTVSNQPQHF
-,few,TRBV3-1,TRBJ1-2,TGTGCCAGCAGCCAAGCTCCCGGGACTACCCATCGCTACACCTTC,CASSQAPGTTHRYTF
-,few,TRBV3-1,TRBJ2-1,TGTGCCAGCAGCCAAGATCCATCGGGGCCCCTAAATGAGCAGTTCTTC,CASSQDPSGPLNEQFF
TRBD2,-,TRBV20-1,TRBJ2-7,TGCAGTGCCAGTATAGCGGGAGGATCCTACGAGCAGTACTTC,CSASIAGGSYEQYF
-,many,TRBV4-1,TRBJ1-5,TGCGCCAGCAGCCTGGAGGGAAGACGGCCCCAGCATTTT,CASSLEGRRPQHF
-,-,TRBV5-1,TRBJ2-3,TGCGCCAGCAGCCATACAGGGAGGGCAGATACGCAGTATTTT,CASSHTGRADTQYF
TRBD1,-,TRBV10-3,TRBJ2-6,TGTGCCATCAGTGAACCGGGACAGGGGCACTCTGGGGCCAACGTCCTGACTTTC,CAISEPGQGHSGANVLTF
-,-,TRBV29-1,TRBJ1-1,TGCAGCGTTCCGGGGAGAGGAGGGTACACTGAAGCTTTCTTT,CSVPGRGGYTEAFF
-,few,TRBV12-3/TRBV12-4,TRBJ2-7,TGTGCCAGCAGTCACCCTGACAGTTTAAACCCCTACGAGCAGTACTTC,CASSHPDSLNPYEQYF
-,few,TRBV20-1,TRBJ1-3,TGCAGTGCACGGGGACGGCTACTCTCAGAAGGAAACACCATATATTTT,CSARGRLLSEGNTIYF
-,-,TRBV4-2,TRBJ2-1,TGTGCCAGCAGCCAAGGCGGGACGGAATACAATGAGCAGTTCTTC,CASSQGGTEYNEQFF